Below are 28 T cell receptor beta chains sequenced from a single sample in a study of blood T cell repertoires in COVID-19. Only in-frame clones appear in the TCRdb table, and some are missing; sequencing was by immunoSEQ multiplex PCR. The sample contains about 250,000 clones, 70% to 85% of which appear only once. The sequencing input was peripheral blood. These receptors all stem from a woman older than 75 with acute or convalescent COVID-19.

The chain has TRBV18 and TRBJ1-1; D remains ambiguous. This CDR3 spans 14 amino acids. V gave up 0 bases and J gave up 3 bases, with 8 bases separating them. Germline V gene sequence: CDR1 KGHSH, CDR2 LQKENI. The CDR3 nucleotides read TGTGCCAGCTCACCACCGGAGTTTCACACTGAAGCTTTCTTT. It codes for CASSPPEFHTEAFF.

This chain uses TRBV6-5 with TRBJ2-2; TRBD1 matches at 10 bases. V shed 2 bases and J 5 bases; nucleotides not matched to a gene: 2. CDR1 is MNHEY and CDR2 is SVGAGI in the germline V gene. There are 15 residues in the CDR3. The CDR3 here is CASSYRQGATGELFF. As DNA, the CDR3 is TGTGCCAGCAGTTACCGACAGGGGGCGACCGGGGAGCTGTTTTTT.

Remarks on this clone: The sample carries other DNA sequences with the same CDR3. The chain has TRBV30 and TRBJ1-2; possibly TRBD1 for D (5 bases). Deletions cut 1 base from V and 8 bases from J, with 8 bases between. The CDR3 extends over 11 amino acids. Per germline, CDR1 GTSNPN and CDR2 SVGIG (reference sequence). CDR3 residues: CAWSAGGGYTF. The CDR3 DNA reads as TGTGCCTGGAGTGCTGGGGGGGGCTACACCTTC.

J is TRBJ2-2 and V is TRBV6-5, with D perhaps matching TRBD1 (5 bases). The CDR3 consists of 14 residues. The V and J ends lost 5 bases and 6 bases respectively, with 13 bases between them. CDR1 MNHEY and CDR2 SVGAGI come from the germline V gene. The CDR3 DNA is TGTGCCAGCAGTCCAGGGTTTTCGGCCGGGGAGCTGTTTTTT. Translated, it gives CASSPGFSAGELFF.

The chain combines TRBV6-6 with TRBJ2-7; D gene uncertain. V was trimmed by 6 bases and J by 9 bases, leaving 12 bases between them. The CDR3 length is 11 residues. CDR1 is MNHNY and CDR2 is SVGAGI in the germline V gene (reference sequence). CDR3 region: CASRVRERQYF. The CDR3 region has the DNA TGTGCCAGCAGGGTGAGAGAGAGGCAGTACTTC.

Points on this clone: This sample includes further DNA sequences coding for the same CDR3. This chain uses TRBV27 with TRBJ2-2, with D maybe TRBD2 (6 bases). Trimming pared 2 bases from V and 2 bases from J, leaving 12 bases between. The CDR3 has 16 residues. The germline V gene encodes CDR1 MNHEY and CDR2 SMNVEV (reference sequence). The CDR3, as DNA: TGTGCCAGCAGTTTACTTGGGCGGGGAAACACCGGGGAGCTGTTTTTT. This codes for CASSLLGRGNTGELFF.

This clone showed up just a few times. The same CDR3 is also encoded by other DNA sequences in this sample. The chain is built from TRBV7-2 and TRBJ2-7; 8 nucleotides align to TRBD2. The germline gives CDR1 SGHTA, CDR2 FQGNSA. The trim removed 2 bases at V and 2 bases at J, leaving 5 bases unmatched. This CDR3 is built from 15 residues. CDR3 protein: CASSLTAGGPYEQYF. The CDR3 DNA follows: TGTGCCAGCAGCTTAACGGCGGGGGGACCCTACGAGCAGTACTTC.

Details on this clone: Other DNA sequences in this specimen translate into the identical CDR3. V and J are TRBV7-9 and TRBJ1-3; 7 bases map to TRBD1. CDR1 and CDR2 from the germline V gene are SEHNR and FQNEAQ (reference sequence). CDR3 length: 15 amino acids. J lost 2 bases, V lost 3 bases, and 4 bases had no gene match. CDR3 coding DNA: TGTGCCAGCAGCTTCACGACAGGGACTGGAAACACCATATATTTT. It yields the protein CASSFTTGTGNTIYF.

This clone was recorded only once. The gene calls are TRBV5-1 and TRBJ1-4; D is possibly TRBD1 (5 bases). CDR1 and CDR2 from the germline V gene are SGHRS and YFSETQ. Trimming shortened V by 0 bases and J by 8 bases, and 8 bases separated the two germline ends. This CDR3 has 13 amino acids. The CDR3 region is CASSLGGPEKLFF. CDR3 sequence (DNA): TGCGCCAGCAGCTTGGGGGGCCCCGAAAAACTGTTTTTT.

This chain uses TRBV7-8 with TRBJ2-3, with TRBD2 matching 7 bases. Per the germline V gene, CDR1 is SGHVS and CDR2 is FQNEAQ. The CDR3 is made up of 14 amino acids. V shed 6 bases and J 1 base; nucleotides not matched to a gene: 4. CDR3 DNA: TGTGCCAGCAGTTCTGGGGGGGGCACAGATACGCAGTATTTT. Its translation is CASSSGGGTDTQYF. The complete variable domain, with remaining parts taken from reference TRBV7-8 and TRBJ2-3, reads GAGVSQSPRYKVAKRGQDVALRCDPISGHVSLFWYQQALGQGPEFLTYFQNEAQLDKSGLPSDRFFAERPEGSVSTLKIQRTQQEDSAVYLCASSSGGGTDTQYFGPGTRLTVL.

In its sample, this clone was seen a few times. This chain uses TRBV3-1 (or the pseudogene TRBV3-2) with TRBJ2-5; D is perhaps TRBD2 (7 bases). The V and J ends lost 1 base and 4 bases respectively, with 16 bases between them. The CDR3 runs 16 residues. The germline V gene encodes CDR1 LGHDT and CDR2 YNNKEL (reference sequence). The CDR3 DNA sequence: TGTGCCAGCAGCCAAGGGGCCCCGGGGGGCGGAGAGACCCAGTACTTC. Protein sequence: CASSQGAPGGGETQYF.

This clone has a single count. The chain is built from TRBV4-3 and TRBJ1-1; no definite D call. Between the trimmed V and J ends, which lost 3 bases and 6 bases, there was a span of 17 bases. Germline V CDR1 and CDR2: LGHNA, YSLEER. The CDR3 covers 15 residues. Here the CDR3 DNA reads TGCGCCAGCAGCCAGCTCGATTTAAGTCGGGCTGAAGCTTTCTTT. Translation gives CASSQLDLSRAEAFF.

The rearrangement uses TRBV11-2 and TRBJ2-2; 7 nucleotides agree with TRBD1. V lost 4 bases and J lost 1; bases outside the gene matches: 3. Per the germline V gene, CDR1 is SGHAT and CDR2 is FQNNGV. The CDR3 consists of 15 residues. In DNA form, the CDR3 reads TGTGCCAGCAGCTCCTGGACAGGGAACACCGGGGAGCTGTTTTTT. Its translation: CASSSWTGNTGELFF.

V usage is TRBV28 and J usage is TRBJ1-5, with 9 bases aligning to TRBD1. The germline CDR1 and CDR2 sequences are MDHEN and SYDVKM. J gave up 0 bases and V 6 bases, and 3 bases lay outside the gene matches. The CDR3 loop spans 15 amino acids. The CDR3 region has the DNA TGTGCCAGCAGAGGACAGGGGAATAGCAATCAGCCCCAGCATTTT. Translated, it gives CASRGQGNSNQPQHF.

This chain uses TRBV24-1 with TRBJ2-1; D is undetermined. The CDR3 covers 12 residues. The V gene lost 3 bases and the J gene lost 5 bases, with 4 bases spanning the gap. Germline V gene lookup returns CDR1 KGHDR and CDR2 SFDVKD. CDR3 loop: CATSDGNNEQFF. The CDR3 region has the DNA TGTGCCACCAGTGATGGCAACAATGAGCAGTTCTTC.

V is TRBV6-5 and J is TRBJ1-6; possibly TRBD1 for D (5 bases). V lost 7 bases to trimming and J lost 9 bases, with 16 bases between them. This CDR3 region has 14 residues. Germline V gene data show CDR1 as MNHEY and CDR2 as SVGAGI. The CDR3 loop reads CASTLTAQGSPLHF. The CDR3 DNA follows: TGTGCCAGCACCTTGACAGCCCAGGGTTCACCCCTCCACTTT.

The chain is built from TRBV27 and TRBJ1-2, with D unresolved. Between the trimmed V and J ends, which lost 8 bases and 0 bases, there was a span of 10 bases. Germline V gives CDR1 MNHEY, CDR2 SMNVEV (reference sequence). The CDR3 contains 13 residues. The CDR3 bases are TGTGCCAGCCGAGCGCCCGCTAACTATGGCTACACCTTC. Its translation is CASRAPANYGYTF.

The V call is TRBV21-1, the J call TRBJ2-2; TRBD2 is the table's D call and was not checked against the DNA. TRBV21-1 counts as a pseudogene. This CDR3 comprises 18 residues. CDR3 sequence: CASSKVLAGGPDTGELFF. The DNA for the CDR3 is TGTGCCAGCAGCAAAGTTCTAGCGGGAGGGCCGGACACCGGGGAGCTGTTTTTT.

The gene calls are TRBV7-9 and TRBJ2-4; TRBD2 is a possible D gene (6 bases). The CDR3 length is 15 residues. The V end was cut by 5 bases, the J end by 7 bases, with 18 bases between. Germline-derived CDR1 and CDR2 are SEHNR and FQNEAQ (reference sequence). The CDR3 loop reads CASSPSGGLLNIQYF. The CDR3 DNA reads TGTGCCAGCAGCCCCTCCGGGGGTTTGTTGAACATTCAGTACTTC.

This CDR3 reads CASSQDRGHEQYF. CDR3 bases: TGCGCCAGCAGCCAAGATCGGGGTCACGAGCAGTACTTC. V is TRBV4-3 and J is TRBJ2-7; weak D call: TRBD2 (5 bases). V was pared by 0 bases and J by 5 bases, with 8 bases between. The CDR3 sequence is 13 residues long. CDR1 is LGHNA and CDR2 is YSLEER in the germline V gene.

The V gene is TRBV2, the J gene TRBJ2-7; 8 bases are a match to TRBD2. V lost 5 bases and J lost 6; bases outside the gene matches: 9. The germline gives CDR1 SNHLY, CDR2 FYNNEI. The CDR3 totals 14 residues. The CDR3 bases are TGTGCCAGCAGTCCCCGGGAGGGCCGGAGCGAGCAGTACTTC. It translates to CASSPREGRSEQYF. Using reference TRBV2 and TRBJ2-7 for the parts outside the CDR3, the full variable domain is EPEVTQTPSHQVTQMGQEVILRCVPISNHLYFYWYRQILGQKVEFLVSFYNNEISEKSEIFDDQFSVERPDGSNFTLKIRSTKLEDSAMYFCASSPREGRSEQYFGPGTRLTVT.

This clone was counted at least ten times. This chain uses TRBV19 with TRBJ1-5; D gene uncertain. Germline CDR1 and CDR2: LNHDA and SQIVND (reference sequence). V dropped 3 bases and J dropped 2 bases, with 20 bases sitting between them. This CDR3 spans 18 amino acids. CDR3 loop: CASSITKTRREGNQPQHF. CDR3 DNA sequence: TGTGCCAGTAGTATCACAAAGACTCGTAGGGAGGGCAATCAGCCCCAGCATTTT.

This chain uses TRBV19 with TRBJ1-2, with no clear D. Germline CDR1 reads LNHDA; CDR2 reads SQIVND (reference sequence). The V end was cut by 2 bases, the J end by 3 bases, with 10 bases between. CDR3 size: 14 residues. The CDR3 region is CASSILGDYYGYTF. The CDR3 DNA sequence: TGTGCCAGTAGTATACTGGGAGATTACTATGGCTACACCTTC.

The V gene is TRBV30, the J gene TRBJ1-2, with D uncertain. V dropped 2 bases and J dropped 2 bases, with 6 bases sitting between them. This CDR3 region has 12 residues. From germline, CDR1 is GTSNPN and CDR2 SVGIG (reference sequence). The CDR3 coding sequence is TGTGCCTGGAGTCCCCTGAACTATGGCTACACCTTC. Translation gives CAWSPLNYGYTF.

The chain carries TRBV9 and TRBJ1-2; 8 bases match TRBD1. Looked up from germline, CDR1 is SGDLS and CDR2 is YYNGEE. Unmatched junction bases numbered 9, after V lost 3 bases and J lost 5 bases. This CDR3 has 15 residues. CDR3 nucleotide sequence: TGTGCCAGCAGCGCTGGGACAGGAGGGGATTATGGCTACACCTTC. This codes for CASSAGTGGDYGYTF.

The gene calls are TRBV29-1 and TRBJ2-1, with 8 bases identical to TRBD2. The germline CDR1 and CDR2 sequences are SQVTM and ANQGSEA. The CDR3 totals 15 residues. J was trimmed by 1 base and V by 6 bases; bases with no gene match: 8. The CDR3 DNA follows: TGCAGCGTACGTAGCGGGAAGGGGTCCTACAATGAGCAGTTCTTC. Its translation: CSVRSGKGSYNEQFF.

The rearrangement joins TRBV10-3 to TRBJ2-3; 10 bases align to TRBD2. Unmatched junction bases numbered 6, after V lost 6 bases and J lost 3 bases. This CDR3 contains 15 residues. Per the germline V gene, CDR1 is ENHRY and CDR2 is SYGVKD. DNA of the CDR3: TGTGCCATCAGCCAAACTAGCGGGGCGACAGATACGCAGTATTTT. This codes for CAISQTSGATDTQYF.

V and J are TRBV2 and TRBJ2-4, with TRBD1 identical over 7 bases. The CDR3 contains 12 residues. CDR1 and CDR2 from the germline V gene are SNHLY and FYNNEI. J was trimmed by 12 bases and V by 6 bases; bases with no gene match: 8. CDR3 coding DNA: TGTGCCAGCAGAGATGGACAGGCGTATCAGTACTTC. Its translation: CASRDGQAYQYF. Full variable domain (missing parts from reference TRBV2 and TRBJ2-4): EPEVTQTPSHQVTQMGQEVILRCVPISNHLYFYWYRQILGQKVEFLVSFYNNEISEKSEIFDDQFSVERPDGSNFTLKIRSTKLEDSAMYFCASRDGQAYQYFGAGTRLSVL.